This T cell receptor beta chain was retrieved from a study of T cells in Graves' hyperthyroidism and ophthalmopathy. Looked up from germline, CDR1 is MGHRA and CDR2 is YSYEKL. V lost 2 bases to trimming and J lost 3 bases; unmatched junction nucleotides: 4. The CDR3 is 15 residues long. RNA transcripts served as the template for amplifying TCR beta CDR3 regions. HTBI primers were the set used in a first-round RT-PCR of the TCR CDR3. TCRdb fed the multiplex PCR reads into MiXCR, producing one record per CDR3 protein. The sample holds over 700,000 distinct CDR3 sequences, roughly 40% seen once. This clonotype was counted between two and nine times. Calling Graves' hyperthyroidism stable meant ophthalmopathy did not progress within 18 months. Patients showing uncontrolled infection, other autoimmune disease, pregnancy or lactation were ineligible.

This TCR came from a man aged 18 to 29 with Graves' hyperthyroidism. Sequenced input: blood. This chain connects TRBV4-1 to TRBJ1-1, with TRBD1 identical over 9 bases. In DNA, the CDR3 is TGCGCCAGCAGCCAAAACAGGGGGCTTGACACTGAAGCTTTCTTT. Translating gives CASSQNRGLDTEAFF.